Below, one T cell receptor (beta chain) is given with its context. Its target is not known. Sample-barcoded 5' priming and a J-beta primer mix drove a second PCR of about 6 to 11 cycles. Via MiXCR, TCRdb re-called the 5' RACE reads, giving one row per CDR3 protein. The data contain 1.6 million or so distinct CDR3 sequences, roughly 32% of them singletons. This entry belongs to a study of blood T cells in healthy people across ages. Study-level findings and limits: Naive and antigen-experienced cells were not separated, limiting conclusive comparison.

The trim removed 0 bases at V and 6 bases at J, leaving 7 bases unmatched. Germline CDR1 and CDR2: MGHRA and YSYEKL. The CDR3 sequence is 15 residues long. The chain combines TRBV4-1 with TRBJ2-7; TRBD2 aligns across 8 bases. Material: blood. The TCR comes from a woman under 40 in good health. CDR3 DNA sequence: TGCGCCAGCAGCCAAGAAGGAGCGGGGGTCGGCGAGCAGTACTTC. It specifies CASSQEGAGVGEQYF.